This is a list of T cell receptor beta chains from one sample in a study of T-cell memory formation after mild COVID-19. TCRdb re-analysed the 5' RACE reads in MiXCR, keeping a single row per CDR3 protein. Counted here are 350,000 to 500,000 distinct CDR3 sequences, 20% occurring once; the ten biggest clones make up 8.4%. Sequencing was performed on PBMCs or a T cell subset sorted from them (not recorded which). All receptors derive from an adult woman who had mild COVID-19 (a few samples of this study predate the infection). Cell type and time point are not known. CDR3s include the opening cysteine and the closing phenylalanine or tryptophan. A D gene is named only where the DNA matches it firmly. Not all rows give a size; the values are once, few, many and, for expanded clones, a class.

CDR3 DNA,CDR3 protein,clone size,V gene,J gene,CDR3 length,D gene
TGTGCCAGCAGCCAAGACCGGGGGTGGACTGAAGCTTTCTTT,CASSQDRGWTEAFF,-,TRBV14,TRBJ1-1,14,-
TGTGCCAGTAGTATAGCCGGAGGGACAGCGTTTCAAGAGACCCAGTACTTC,CASSIAGGTAFQETQYF,-,TRBV19,TRBJ2-5,17,-
TGTGCCAGCAGCTTATCTTCTGCCCGGTGGGAGCGCCCAGATACGCAGTATTTT,CASSLSSARWERPDTQYF,-,TRBV7-2,TRBJ2-3,18,-
TGCAGTGCTAGACCGGCCACCAATTCACCCCTCCACTTT,CSARPATNSPLHF,-,TRBV20-1,TRBJ1-6,13,-
TGTGCCAGCAGTACTGGGACGGTTAATGAGCAGTTCTTC,CASSTGTVNEQFF,many,TRBV12-3/TRBV12-4,TRBJ2-1,13,-
TGTGCCAGCAGCTTAGATCCGAGGGGCCTGATCTCTGGAAACACCATATATTTT,CASSLDPRGLISGNTIYF,few,TRBV11-2,TRBJ1-3,18,-
TGTGCCAGCCATAAGGACCGCCTAAATTTTGGCTACACCTTC,CASHKDRLNFGYTF,-,TRBV7-8,TRBJ1-2,14,-
TGTGCCAGCAGACTAGCGGGAGGGCCCCTTGAGCAGTTCTTC,CASRLAGGPLEQFF,-,TRBV27,TRBJ2-1,14,TRBD2
TGCAGTGCTAGAGGGGGACTAGCGTTGACCTACAATGAGCAGTTCTTC,CSARGGLALTYNEQFF,-,TRBV20-1,TRBJ2-1,16,TRBD2
TGCGCCAGCAGCCAAATAGCGGCCCCTAATGAAAAACTGTTTTTT,CASSQIAAPNEKLFF,-,TRBV4-1,TRBJ1-4,15,-
TGTGCCAGCAGTTTAGCGAAACCCAGCTCTGGAAACACCATATATTTT,CASSLAKPSSGNTIYF,-,TRBV12-3/TRBV12-4,TRBJ1-3,16,-
TGCGCCAGCAGCTTGGAGGTCGGGGCAGGGGCTTGGACTGAAGCTTTCTTT,CASSLEVGAGAWTEAFF,few,TRBV5-1,TRBJ1-1,17,-
TGTGCCAGCAGTTCACAACAGGGCTACGAGCAGTACTTC,CASSSQQGYEQYF,-,TRBV28,TRBJ2-7,13,-
TGTGCCAGCAGTGGACAAGGTGGACCCACCAATTCACCCCTCCACTTT,CASSGQGGPTNSPLHF,-,TRBV6-1,TRBJ1-6,16,-
TGCGCCAGCAGCTATTGGACTAGCGGGAGCTACGAGCAGTACTTC,CASSYWTSGSYEQYF,few,TRBV5-1,TRBJ2-7,15,TRBD2
TGTGCCAGCAGCGAGTCGGGGGAGCGGGGTCTCACAGATACGCAGTATTTT,CASSESGERGLTDTQYF,few,TRBV25-1,TRBJ2-3,17,TRBD2
TGTGCCAGCAGCCAAGTTGGGGGTTCACCCCTCCACTTT,CASSQVGGSPLHF,-,TRBV3-1,TRBJ1-6,13,-